The table lists the clone carrying this T cell receptor (beta chain) with many counts. The antigen remains undetermined. This entry belongs to a study of CD8 T cells in ankylosing spondylitis. Study observations and caveats: The clones that were linked to disease were reported to be significantly enriched in matched synovial fluid samples from ankylosing spondylitis patients.

Germline-derived CDR1 and CDR2 are LNHNV and YYDKDF (reference sequence). V shed 5 bases and J shed 3 bases, with 22 bases lying between them. CDR3 length: 18 amino acids. TCRdb recomputed calls from the 5' RACE reads with MiXCR, one row per CDR3 protein. The repertoire holds about 140,000 distinct CDR3 sequences, roughly 6.6% seen once, with around 12% in the top ten. This TCR came from a female donor with ankylosing spondylitis or in good health (not recorded which). This rearrangement joins TRBV15 to TRBJ1-4; maybe TRBD1 (5 bases). Sequenced input: blood, either unsorted or a sorted T cell fraction (not recorded which). The CDR3 coding sequence is TGTGCCACCAGCCGAAACCGGGACCAGGGAAACTCTAATGAAAAACTGTTTTTT. As protein: CATSRNRDQGNSNEKLFF.